Below, one T cell receptor beta chain is given with its context. Its antigen is not known. This table comes from immunoSEQ multiplex PCR, and its TCRdb copy is limited to in-frame clones, with some not included. The top ten hold approximately 6% of the sample, which has approximately 74,000 clones, about 93% seen once. This sample is part of a study of OX40 agonist ivuxolimab in advanced cancers. The length of the CDR3 is 15 residues. CDR1 is SGHNT and CDR2 is YENEEA in the germline V gene. The V segment lost 3 bases and the J segment 7 bases; nucleotides outside the gene matches: 8. Study-wide findings and caveats: In CD8+ T cells, expanded clones were on average more numerous than in CD4+.

The gene calls are TRBV11-3 and TRBJ1-2; TRBD1 agrees at 10 bases. The specimen was CD4+ or CD8+ T cells sorted from blood, collected in a trial of the OX40 agonist ivuxolimab. The source is an adult with an advanced solid tumor such as melanoma, head and neck, liver or kidney cancer. The CDR3 is CASSFWGQGMCGYTF. CDR3 coding DNA: TGTGCCAGCAGCTTCTGGGGACAGGGGATGTGTGGCTACACCTTC. The full variable domain, its missing parts supplied by reference TRBV11-3 and TRBJ1-2, is EAGVVQSPRYKIIEKKQPVAFWCNPISGHNTLYWYLQNLGQGPELLIRYENEEAVDDSQLPKDRFSAERLKGVDSTLKIQPAELGDSAVYLCASSFWGQGMCGYTFGSGTRLTVV.